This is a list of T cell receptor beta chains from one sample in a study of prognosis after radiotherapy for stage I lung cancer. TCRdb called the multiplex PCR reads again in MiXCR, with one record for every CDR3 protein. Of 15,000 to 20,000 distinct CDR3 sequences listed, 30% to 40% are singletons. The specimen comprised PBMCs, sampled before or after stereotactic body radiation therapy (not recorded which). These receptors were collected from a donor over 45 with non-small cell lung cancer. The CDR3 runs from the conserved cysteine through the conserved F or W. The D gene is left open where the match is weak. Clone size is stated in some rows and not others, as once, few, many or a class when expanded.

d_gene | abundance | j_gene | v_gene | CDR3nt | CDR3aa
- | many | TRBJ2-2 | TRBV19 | TGTGCCAGTAGTACACGGGACGGATACACCGGGGAGCTGTTTTTT | CASSTRDGYTGELFF
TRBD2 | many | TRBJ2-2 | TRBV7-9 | TGTGCCAGCGGAGGGCTAGCGGGAGGTATCGGGGAGCTGTTTTTT | CASGGLAGGIGELFF
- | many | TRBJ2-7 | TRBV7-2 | TGTGCCAGCAGCTTAGCGGCGGACTGGGGCAGTTTGCAGTACTTC | CASSLAADWGSLQYF
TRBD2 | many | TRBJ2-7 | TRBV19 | TGTGCCAGTAGCCTAGGACTAGGTCCCTACGAGCAGTACTTC | CASSLGLGPYEQYF
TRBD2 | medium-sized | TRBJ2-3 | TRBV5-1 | TGCGCCAGCACCGGACTAGCGGGAGCTGCAGATACGCAGTATTTT | CASTGLAGAADTQYF
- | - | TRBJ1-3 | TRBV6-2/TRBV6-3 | TGTGCCAGCACCTCGGGGCAATACTCTGGAAACACCATATATTTT | CASTSGQYSGNTIYF
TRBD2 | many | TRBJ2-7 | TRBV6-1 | TGTGCCAGCTGGACTAGCAGGAGGGCCGTATACGAGCAGTACTTC | CASWTSRRAVYEQYF
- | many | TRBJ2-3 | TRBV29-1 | TGCAGCGTTGAAGATCACCTGGGTGCAGATACGCAGTATTTT | CSVEDHLGADTQYF
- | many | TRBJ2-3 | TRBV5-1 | TGCGCCAGCAGCAGGGGACACGTTGGCACAGATACGCAGTATTTT | CASSRGHVGTDTQYF
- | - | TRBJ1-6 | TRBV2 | TGTGCCATCAGGGACGGTAATTCACCCCTCGACTTT | CAIRDGNSPLDF
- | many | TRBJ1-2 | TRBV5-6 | TGTGCCAGCAGCTTGGAAGGCAGGGCCCCTTATGGCTACACCTTC | CASSLEGRAPYGYTF
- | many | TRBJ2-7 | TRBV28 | TGTGCCAGCAGTTCCATCTCCTACGAGCAGTACTTC | CASSSISYEQYF
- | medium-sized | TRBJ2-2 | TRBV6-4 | TGTGCCAGCAGTGACTCAGCAGGGGATTCCACCGGGGAGCTGTTTTTT | CASSDSAGDSTGELFF
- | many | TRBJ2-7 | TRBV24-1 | TGTGCCACCAGTGATGGAGTCGACGAGCAGTACTTC | CATSDGVDEQYF
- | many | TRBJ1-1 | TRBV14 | TGTGCCAGCAGCTACGGGGGGATTGAAGCTTTCTTT | CASSYGGIEAFF
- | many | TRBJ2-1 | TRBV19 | TGTGCCAGTAGTATAGTAGTCGGGAACAATGAGCAGTTCTTC | CASSIVVGNNEQFF
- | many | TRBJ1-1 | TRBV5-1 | TGCGCCAGCAGCTACACAGGGAACACTGAAGCTTTCTTT | CASSYTGNTEAFF
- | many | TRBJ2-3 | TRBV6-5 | TGTGCCAGCAGTTACTCGGGGAAATCCACAGATACGCAGTATTTT | CASSYSGKSTDTQYF